This T cell receptor (beta chain) was sequenced during a study of tumor-infiltrating lymphocytes in primary liver carcinoma. On the study more broadly: Recorded tumor stage was T1-T3 N0M0, with diameters of roughly 4.2 to 10 cm.

Findings and limits, study-wide: Tumor-adjacent and tumor-blood pairs showed less overlap than tumor region pairs.

TCR beta cDNA was prepared out of approximately 470 ng total RNA by means of a constant-region primer. Nested multiplex PCR, run for three rounds with slightly modified ARM-PCR, yielded TCR beta libraries. Running around 9 cycles apiece, the first two PCR rounds relied on TRBV1-TRBV30 forward primers together with a C-beta reverse primer. In TCRdb, the multiplex PCR reads were re-called with MiXCR into one record per CDR3 protein. Of fewer than 350,000 distinct CDR3 sequences in the sample, 60% to 80% were seen once. Of note for this clonotype: What it recognizes is unknown.

Unsorted whole blood served as the source of blood RNA, and germline DNA was extracted as well. Patients were treatment-naive with chronic HBV infection. The V gene's germline CDR1 is LNHDA and CDR2 SQIVND (reference sequence). CDR3 length: 12 residues. Deletions cut 5 bases from V and 10 bases from J, with 14 bases between. The rearrangement uses TRBV19 and TRBJ1-1, with D perhaps matching TRBD1 (6 bases). This clonotype was sampled from a man in his forties with primary liver carcinoma and hepatitis B virus infection. Sequencing was performed on peripheral blood. CDR3 sequence reads: CASSVQGDGAFF. CDR3 nucleotide sequence: TGTGCCAGTAGTGTACAGGGTGATGGAGCTTTCTTT.